This is a list of T cell receptor beta chains from one sample in a study of long-term antiretroviral therapy in people with HIV. The table came from immunoSEQ multiplex PCR; TCRdb's copy has only in-frame clones and leaves some out. The data contain some 38,000 clones, roughly 80% of them singletons. The sample in question was unsorted PBMCs, obtained 1.5 years after starting antiretroviral therapy. The receptor source for this set is a young man with HIV. Both conserved end residues are part of each CDR3. The D gene is left open where the match is weak. Size is stated for part of the rows, as once, few or many counts, or as a class when the clone is expanded.

v_call: TRBV28; d_call: TRBD1; clone_size: .; j_call: TRBJ2-7; cdr3_nt: TGTGCCAGCAGTTTAACAGGGGTCCCCTACGAGCAGTACTTC; cdr3_aa: CASSLTGVPYEQYF
v_call: TRBV27; d_call: .; clone_size: .; j_call: TRBJ2-2; cdr3_nt: TGTGCCAGCAGTGAATATGAGGGCGGCGGGGAGCTGTTTTTT; cdr3_aa: CASSEYEGGGELFF
v_call: TRBV7-9; d_call: TRBD1; clone_size: once; j_call: TRBJ2-3; cdr3_nt: TGTGCCAGCAGCTTACCGAGGACAGGGGGCGCAGATACGCAGTATTTT; cdr3_aa: CASSLPRTGGADTQYF
v_call: TRBV7-9; d_call: .; clone_size: .; j_call: TRBJ1-5; cdr3_nt: TGTGCCAGCAGCTTAGGGGAACGGGGGCCAAAATTCAATCAGCCCCAGCATTTT; cdr3_aa: CASSLGERGPKFNQPQHF
v_call: TRBV28; d_call: .; clone_size: .; j_call: TRBJ1-5; cdr3_nt: TGTGCCAGCAGTTTATCTTCTGTGGTGGGACAGCCCCAGCATTTT; cdr3_aa: CASSLSSVVGQPQHF
v_call: TRBV9; d_call: .; clone_size: .; j_call: TRBJ1-3; cdr3_nt: TGTGCCAGCAGCCCTAGTGGGCAGGCGGGGGGAAACACCATATATTTT; cdr3_aa: CASSPSGQAGGNTIYF
v_call: TRBV14; d_call: .; clone_size: .; j_call: TRBJ2-7; cdr3_nt: TGTGCCAGCAGCCATTCGAGCCGGCAGTACTTC; cdr3_aa: CASSHSSRQYF
v_call: TRBV28; d_call: .; clone_size: .; j_call: TRBJ2-3; cdr3_nt: TGTGCCAGCAGTTTAAGTCTGTCAGATACGCAGTATTTT; cdr3_aa: CASSLSLSDTQYF
v_call: TRBV10-1; d_call: TRBD2; clone_size: .; j_call: TRBJ2-1; cdr3_nt: TGCGCCAGCACCTCAGGGACTAGCGGGGACAATGAGCAGTTCTTC; cdr3_aa: CASTSGTSGDNEQFF
v_call: TRBV19; d_call: .; clone_size: .; j_call: TRBJ2-6; cdr3_nt: TGTGCCAGTAGTCCACTTCAACACTCTGGGGCCAACGTCCTGACTTTC; cdr3_aa: CASSPLQHSGANVLTF
v_call: TRBV13; d_call: TRBD1; clone_size: .; j_call: TRBJ1-1; cdr3_nt: TGTGCCAGCAGCCTCTCGGGACAGGGAGACACTGAAGCTTTCTTT; cdr3_aa: CASSLSGQGDTEAFF
v_call: TRBV27; d_call: .; clone_size: .; j_call: TRBJ2-7; cdr3_nt: TGTGCCAGCAGTCCCTTGGGAATCCCATACGAGCAGTACTTC; cdr3_aa: CASSPLGIPYEQYF
v_call: TRBV7-2; d_call: .; clone_size: .; j_call: TRBJ1-1; cdr3_nt: TGTGCCAGCAGCTTATGGTCGAACACTGAAGCTTTCTTT; cdr3_aa: CASSLWSNTEAFF
v_call: TRBV15; d_call: TRBD2; clone_size: .; j_call: TRBJ2-7; cdr3_nt: TGTGCCACCAGCAGAGATATCCAAACTAGCGGTTCCTACGAGCAGTACTTC; cdr3_aa: CATSRDIQTSGSYEQYF
v_call: TRBV2; d_call: TRBD1; clone_size: few; j_call: TRBJ2-5; cdr3_nt: TGTGCCAGCAGTAGGTGGTGGACAGGCGAAGAGACCCAGTACTTC; cdr3_aa: CASSRWWTGEETQYF
v_call: TRBV27; d_call: TRBD2; clone_size: .; j_call: TRBJ2-1; cdr3_nt: TGTGCCAGCAGTCTAGCGGGAGCCGTCGTGGGTGAGCAGTTCTTC; cdr3_aa: CASSLAGAVVGEQFF
v_call: TRBV7-8; d_call: .; clone_size: .; j_call: TRBJ1-5; cdr3_nt: TGTGCCAGCAGCTTTCGGGTCAGGGGGCATTTT; cdr3_aa: CASSFRVRGHF
v_call: TRBV4-1; d_call: .; clone_size: .; j_call: TRBJ1-1; cdr3_nt: TGCGCCAGCAGCCAAGTCGGGGCTGGGACTGAAGCTTTCTTT; cdr3_aa: CASSQVGAGTEAFF